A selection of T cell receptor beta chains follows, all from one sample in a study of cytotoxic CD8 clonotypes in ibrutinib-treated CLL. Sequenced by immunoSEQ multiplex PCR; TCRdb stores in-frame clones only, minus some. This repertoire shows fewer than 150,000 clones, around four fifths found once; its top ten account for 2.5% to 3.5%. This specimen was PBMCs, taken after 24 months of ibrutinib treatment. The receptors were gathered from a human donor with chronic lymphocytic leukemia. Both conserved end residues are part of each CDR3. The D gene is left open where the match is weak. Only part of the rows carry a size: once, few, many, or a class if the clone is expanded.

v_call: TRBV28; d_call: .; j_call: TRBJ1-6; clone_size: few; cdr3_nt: TGTGCCAGCAGCATTCCGGGACAACGATATTCACCCCTCCACTTT; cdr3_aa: CASSIPGQRYSPLHF
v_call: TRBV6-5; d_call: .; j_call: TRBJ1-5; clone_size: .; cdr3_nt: TGTGCCAGCAGTTACGAGGGGAATCAGCCCCAGCATTTT; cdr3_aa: CASSYEGNQPQHF
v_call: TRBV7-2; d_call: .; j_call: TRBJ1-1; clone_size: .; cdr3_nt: TGTGCCAGCAGCTTAGTAATGAACACTGAAGCTTTCTTT; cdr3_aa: CASSLVMNTEAFF
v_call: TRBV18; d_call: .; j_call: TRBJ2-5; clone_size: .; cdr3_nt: TGTGCCAGCTCACCATCCACGGGGCCAGAGACCCAGTACTTC; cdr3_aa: CASSPSTGPETQYF
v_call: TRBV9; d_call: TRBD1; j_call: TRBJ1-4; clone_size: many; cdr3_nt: TGTGCCAGCAGCCCACAGGGGAATGAAAAACTGTTTTTT; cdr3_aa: CASSPQGNEKLFF
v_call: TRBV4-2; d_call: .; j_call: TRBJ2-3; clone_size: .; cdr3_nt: TGTGCCAGCAGCCAAGGGGGGGCGGGACTCGGAGATACGCAGTATTTT; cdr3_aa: CASSQGGAGLGDTQYF
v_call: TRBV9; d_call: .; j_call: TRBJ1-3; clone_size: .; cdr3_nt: TGTGCCAGCAGCGTAGGACCGGGGAATAGCGGAAACACCATATATTTT; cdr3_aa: CASSVGPGNSGNTIYF
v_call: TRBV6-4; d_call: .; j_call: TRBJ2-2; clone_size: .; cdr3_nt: TGTGCCAGCAGTGACTCTCTGAACACCGGGGAGCTGTTTTTT; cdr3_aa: CASSDSLNTGELFF
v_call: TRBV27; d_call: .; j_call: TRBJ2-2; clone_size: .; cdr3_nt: TGTGCCAGCAGCCCTCTGGGGGCCACCGGGGAGCTGTTTTTT; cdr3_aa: CASSPLGATGELFF
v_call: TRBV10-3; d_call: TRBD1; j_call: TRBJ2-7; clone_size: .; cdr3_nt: TGTGCCATCAGTGAGGGGACAGGATACGAGCAGTACTTC; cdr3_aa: CAISEGTGYEQYF
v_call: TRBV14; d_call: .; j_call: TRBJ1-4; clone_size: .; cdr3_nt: TGTGCCAGCAGCCCAACCCGATTAAGCTTTGTGCCTAATGAAAAACTGTTTTTT; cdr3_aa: CASSPTRLSFVPNEKLFF
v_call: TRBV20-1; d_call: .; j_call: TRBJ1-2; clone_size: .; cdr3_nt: TGCAGTGCTAGTAGTACCTATGGCTACACCTTC; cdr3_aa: CSASSTYGYTF
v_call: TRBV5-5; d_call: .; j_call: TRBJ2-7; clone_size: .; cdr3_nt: TGTGCCAGCAGCCAAGACATCTACGAGCAGTACTTC; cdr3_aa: CASSQDIYEQYF
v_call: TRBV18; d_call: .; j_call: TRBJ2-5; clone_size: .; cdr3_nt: TGTGCCAGCTCACCCACTGGGAAGGGACTCCAAGAGACCCAGTACTTC; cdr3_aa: CASSPTGKGLQETQYF
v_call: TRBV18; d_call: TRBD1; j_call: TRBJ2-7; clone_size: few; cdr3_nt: TGTGCCAGCTCATCGGGGACAGGTAGGACCTACGAGCAGTACTTC; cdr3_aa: CASSSGTGRTYEQYF
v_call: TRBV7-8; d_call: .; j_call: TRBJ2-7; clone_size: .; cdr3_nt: TGTGCCAGCAGCCCCCCTGGTGCAGGACCCTACGAGCAGTACTTC; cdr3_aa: CASSPPGAGPYEQYF
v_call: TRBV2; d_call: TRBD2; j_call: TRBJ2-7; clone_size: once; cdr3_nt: TGTGCCAGCAGTGATAGGACGGGGGGCTACGAGCAGTACTTC; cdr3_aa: CASSDRTGGYEQYF
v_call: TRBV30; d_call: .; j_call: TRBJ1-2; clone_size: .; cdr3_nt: TGTGCCTGGCGGATCGGGCTCTTCAGGGGCTACACCTTC; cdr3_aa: CAWRIGLFRGYTF
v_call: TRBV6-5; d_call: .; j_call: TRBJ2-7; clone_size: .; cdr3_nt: TGTGCCAGCAGTCGACAAGTGTACGAGCAGTACTTC; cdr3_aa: CASSRQVYEQYF
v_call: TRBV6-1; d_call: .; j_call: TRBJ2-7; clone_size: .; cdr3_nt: TGTGCCAGCAGTGAAGCGCCTCGTAGCTCCTACGAGCAGTACTTC; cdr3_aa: CASSEAPRSSYEQYF
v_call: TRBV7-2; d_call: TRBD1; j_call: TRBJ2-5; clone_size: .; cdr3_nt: TGTGCCAGCAGCTTCGGGACAGGCACCCAAGAGACCCAGTACTTC; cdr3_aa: CASSFGTGTQETQYF
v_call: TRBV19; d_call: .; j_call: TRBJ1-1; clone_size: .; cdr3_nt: TGTGCCAGTAGTATCCGGGTGTGGGACACTGAAGCTTTCTTT; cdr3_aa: CASSIRVWDTEAFF
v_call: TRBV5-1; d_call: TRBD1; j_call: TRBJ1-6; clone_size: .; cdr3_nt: TGCGCCAGCAGCCACCGTCCGGGACAGGGTAGGAATTCACCCCTCCACTTT; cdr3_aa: CASSHRPGQGRNSPLHF
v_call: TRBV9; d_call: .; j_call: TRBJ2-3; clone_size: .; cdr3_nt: TGTGCCAGCAGCGTAGAGCGGACAGGCACAGATACGCAGTATTTT; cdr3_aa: CASSVERTGTDTQYF
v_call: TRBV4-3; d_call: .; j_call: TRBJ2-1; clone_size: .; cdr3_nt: TGCGCCAGCAGCCAGGATGTTTACAATGAGCAGTTCTTC; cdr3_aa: CASSQDVYNEQFF
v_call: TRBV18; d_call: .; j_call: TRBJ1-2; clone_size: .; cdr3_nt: TGTGCCAGCTCACTTGACAGGAACTATGGCTACACCTTC; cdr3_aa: CASSLDRNYGYTF
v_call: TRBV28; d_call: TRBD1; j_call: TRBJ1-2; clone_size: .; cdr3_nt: TGTGCCAGCAGCTCCGGGACAGTCCTATTTGGCTACACCTTC; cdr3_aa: CASSSGTVLFGYTF
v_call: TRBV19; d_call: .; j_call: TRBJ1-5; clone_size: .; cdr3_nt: TGTGCCAGTAGCCTCCTTACAGGGAATCAGCCCCAGCATTTT; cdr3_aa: CASSLLTGNQPQHF
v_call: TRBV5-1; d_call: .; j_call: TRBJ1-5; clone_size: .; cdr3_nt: TGCGCCAGCAGCTTGGGCAGAGATCAGCCCCAGCATTTT; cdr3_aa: CASSLGRDQPQHF
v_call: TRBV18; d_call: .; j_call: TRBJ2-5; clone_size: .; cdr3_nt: TGTGCCAGCTCACCACGAGACTCCTGGGAGACCCAGTACTTC; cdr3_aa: CASSPRDSWETQYF
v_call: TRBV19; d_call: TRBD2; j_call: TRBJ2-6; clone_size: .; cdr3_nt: TGTGCCAGTACCACTAGCGGCCCCTCTGGGGCCAACGTCCTGACTTTC; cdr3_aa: CASTTSGPSGANVLTF
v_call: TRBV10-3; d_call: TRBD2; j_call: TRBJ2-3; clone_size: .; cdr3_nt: TGTGCCATCAGTGAGGGCGGGGGGGCCAGCACAGATACGCAGTATTTT; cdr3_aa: CAISEGGGASTDTQYF
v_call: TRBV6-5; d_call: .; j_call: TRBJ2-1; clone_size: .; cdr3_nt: TGTGCCAGCAGTTACAGCGAGTCCTACAATGAGCAGTTCTTC; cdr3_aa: CASSYSESYNEQFF
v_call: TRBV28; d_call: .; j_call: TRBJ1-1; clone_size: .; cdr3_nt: TGTGCCAGCAGTCTGGAACGTGGGAGGGGCACTGAAGCTTTCTTT; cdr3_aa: CASSLERGRGTEAFF
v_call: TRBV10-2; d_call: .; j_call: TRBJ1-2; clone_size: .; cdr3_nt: TGCGCCAGCAGGAGGGGCGGACCTTATGGCTACACCTTC; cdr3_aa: CASRRGGPYGYTF
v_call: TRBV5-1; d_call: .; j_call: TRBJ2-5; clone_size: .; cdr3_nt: TGCGCCAGCAGCTTGGGCGGGCCTAGGGAGCAGTACTTC; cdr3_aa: CASSLGGPREQYF